This T cell receptor beta chain was observed in a study of CD4+ T cells in melanoma (dated by TCRdb to 2021 to 2024). At the level of the whole study: Neoantigen-specific CD4+ T cells in human melanoma were what the study investigated. The study at large found these results: Diverse differentiation states were reported to be shown by neoantigen-specific CD4+ T cells in melanoma. The report described a correlation between neoantigen-specific CD4+ T cells and the function of CD8+ T cells, macrophages and B cells.

The germline V gene sets CDR1 to SNHLY and CDR2 to FYNNEI. Trimming removed 9 bases from V and 2 bases from J, leaving 13 bases between the germline ends. CDR3 length: 13 amino acids, cysteine to phenylalanine. Only CDR3 DNA remains: 39 bases, in frame from the first base. Library construction relied on the immunoSEQ multiplex PCR assay. As stored in TCRdb, this immuneACCESS dataset retains in-frame rearrangements with V and J assigned. A fraction of the clones does not appear; measured against another copy, unresolved V genes explain less than half of the discrepancy, and the remainder lacks a known reason. This sample lists roughly 140,000 clones; about 90% were detected once. The ten most abundant clones make up approximately 1.4% of the sample. Notes on this clone: No cognate antigen has been identified for it. No much larger clone exists at a distance of one base, and base qualities are not known.

Patients with melanoma were used as donors. This clonotype was sampled from a human donor with melanoma. This chain is built from TRBV2 and TRBJ1-1, with the D gene not confidently named. Here is the DNA: TGTGCCAGTCAGACGGGAATCAACACTGAAGCTTTCTTT. Its translation reads: CASQTGINTEAFF.